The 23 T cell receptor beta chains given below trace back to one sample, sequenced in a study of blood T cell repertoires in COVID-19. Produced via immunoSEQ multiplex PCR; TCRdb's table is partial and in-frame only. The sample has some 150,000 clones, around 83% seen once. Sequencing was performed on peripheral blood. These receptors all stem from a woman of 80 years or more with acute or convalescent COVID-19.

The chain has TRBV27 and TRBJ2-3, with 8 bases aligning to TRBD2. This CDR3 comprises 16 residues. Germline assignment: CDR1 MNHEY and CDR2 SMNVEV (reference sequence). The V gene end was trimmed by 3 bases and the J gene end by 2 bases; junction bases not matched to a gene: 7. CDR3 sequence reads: CASSFIGGAATDTQYF. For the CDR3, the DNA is TGTGCCAGCAGTTTCATCGGGGGGGCAGCCACAGATACGCAGTATTTT.

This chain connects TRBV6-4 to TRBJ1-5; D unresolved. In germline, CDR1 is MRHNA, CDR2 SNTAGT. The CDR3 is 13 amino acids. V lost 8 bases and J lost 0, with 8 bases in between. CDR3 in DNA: TGTGCCAGCGCCGGGGATAGCAATCAGCCCCAGCATTTT. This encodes CASAGDSNQPQHF.

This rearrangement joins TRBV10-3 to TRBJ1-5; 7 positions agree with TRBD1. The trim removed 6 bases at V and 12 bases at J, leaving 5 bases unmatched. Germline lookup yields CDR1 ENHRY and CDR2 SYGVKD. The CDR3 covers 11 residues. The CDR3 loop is CAISSQGFQHF. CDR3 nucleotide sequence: TGTGCCATCAGCTCACAGGGGTTCCAGCATTTT.

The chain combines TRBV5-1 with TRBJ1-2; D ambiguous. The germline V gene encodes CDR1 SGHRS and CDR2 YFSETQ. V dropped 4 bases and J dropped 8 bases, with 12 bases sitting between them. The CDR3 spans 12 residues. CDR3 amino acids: CASSEGAEGYTF. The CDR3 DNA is TGCGCCAGCAGCGAAGGAGCGGAGGGCTACACCTTC.

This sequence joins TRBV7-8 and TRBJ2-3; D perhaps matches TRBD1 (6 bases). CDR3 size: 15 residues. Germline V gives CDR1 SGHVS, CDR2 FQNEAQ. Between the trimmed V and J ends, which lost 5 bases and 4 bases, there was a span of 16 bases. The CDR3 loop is CASSPGTKVPDTQYF. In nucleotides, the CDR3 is TGTGCCAGCAGCCCCGGGACAAAGGTCCCAGATACGCAGTATTTT.

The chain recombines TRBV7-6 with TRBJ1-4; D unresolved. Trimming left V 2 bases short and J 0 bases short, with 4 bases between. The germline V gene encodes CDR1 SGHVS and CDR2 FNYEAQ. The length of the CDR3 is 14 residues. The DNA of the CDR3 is TGTGCCAGCAGCTTATCGTCAACTAATGAAAAACTGTTTTTT. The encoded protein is CASSLSSTNEKLFF.

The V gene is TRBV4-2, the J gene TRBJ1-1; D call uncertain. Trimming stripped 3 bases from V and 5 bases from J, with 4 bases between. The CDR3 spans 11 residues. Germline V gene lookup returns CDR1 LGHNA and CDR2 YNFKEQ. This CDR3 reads CASSQETEAFF. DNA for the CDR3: TGTGCCAGCAGCCAGGAGACTGAAGCTTTCTTT.

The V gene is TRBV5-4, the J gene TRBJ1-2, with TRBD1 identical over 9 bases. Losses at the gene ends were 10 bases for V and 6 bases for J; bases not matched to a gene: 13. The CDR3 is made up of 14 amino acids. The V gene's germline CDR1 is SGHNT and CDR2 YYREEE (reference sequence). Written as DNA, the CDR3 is TGTGCCGAATCGACACGGACAGGGGATCATGGCTACACCTTC. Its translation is CAESTRTGDHGYTF.

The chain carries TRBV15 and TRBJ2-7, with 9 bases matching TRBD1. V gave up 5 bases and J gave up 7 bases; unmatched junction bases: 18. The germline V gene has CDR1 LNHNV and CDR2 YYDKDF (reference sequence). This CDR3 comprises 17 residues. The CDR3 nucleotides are TGTGCCACCAGCGACGCGGAAACCCCGGGACAGGGCTGGGAGCAGTACTTC. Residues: CATSDAETPGQGWEQYF.

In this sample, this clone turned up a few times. This CDR3 reads CASSDTGSYNEQFF. The CDR3 region has the DNA TGTGCCAGCAGTGACACGGGCTCCTACAATGAGCAGTTCTTC. The chain recombines TRBV6-1 with TRBJ2-1; D remains ambiguous. The CDR3 has 14 residues. Trimming pared 3 bases from V and 0 bases from J, leaving 6 bases between. Germline CDR1 and CDR2: MNHNS and SASEGT.

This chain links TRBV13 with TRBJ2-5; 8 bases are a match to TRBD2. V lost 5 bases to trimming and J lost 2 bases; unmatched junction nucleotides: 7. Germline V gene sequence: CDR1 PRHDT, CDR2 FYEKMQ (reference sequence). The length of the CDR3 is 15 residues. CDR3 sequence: CASSPSKRGQETQYF. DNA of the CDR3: TGTGCCAGCAGCCCCTCCAAGCGGGGGCAAGAGACCCAGTACTTC.

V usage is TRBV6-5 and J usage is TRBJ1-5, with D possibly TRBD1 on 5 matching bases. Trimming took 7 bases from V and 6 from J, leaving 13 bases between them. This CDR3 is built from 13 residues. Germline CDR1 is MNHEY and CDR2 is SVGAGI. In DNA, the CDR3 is TGTGCCAGCAATCTCATCCAGGGTCAGCCCCAGCATTTT. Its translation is CASNLIQGQPQHF.

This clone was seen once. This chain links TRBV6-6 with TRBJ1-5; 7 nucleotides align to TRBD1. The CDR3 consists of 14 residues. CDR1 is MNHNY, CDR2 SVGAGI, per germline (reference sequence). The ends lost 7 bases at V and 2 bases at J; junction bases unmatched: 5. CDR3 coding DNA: TGTGCCAGCATCAGGGGGGAGGGCAATCAGCCCCAGCATTTT. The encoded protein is CASIRGEGNQPQHF.

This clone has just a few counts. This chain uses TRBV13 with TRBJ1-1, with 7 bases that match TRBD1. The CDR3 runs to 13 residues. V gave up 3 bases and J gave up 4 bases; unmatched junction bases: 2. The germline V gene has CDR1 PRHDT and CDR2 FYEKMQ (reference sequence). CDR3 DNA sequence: TGTGCCAGCAGCTTCCGGGACAGCACTGAAGCTTTCTTT. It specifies CASSFRDSTEAFF.

The CDR3 region has the DNA TGTGCCACCAACTGCAGGTTCCTTTCCAATCAGCCCCAGCATTTT. Encoded protein: CATNCRFLSNQPQHF. The chain joins TRBV21-1 to TRBJ1-5; the tabulated D call, TRBD1, remains unverified against the DNA. TRBV21-1 is a pseudogene locus. The CDR3 has 15 amino acids.

The CDR3 region has the DNA TGTGCCAGCAGCCAAGAAAGGGGTCGACAGCCCCAGCATTTT. It codes for CASSQERGRQPQHF. The chain has TRBV3-1 (or the pseudogene TRBV3-2) and TRBJ1-5; D is possibly TRBD1 (5 bases). The CDR3 sequence is 14 residues long. The germline CDR1 and CDR2 sequences are LGHDT and YNNKEL (reference sequence). Trimming stripped 0 bases from V and 7 bases from J, with 10 bases between.

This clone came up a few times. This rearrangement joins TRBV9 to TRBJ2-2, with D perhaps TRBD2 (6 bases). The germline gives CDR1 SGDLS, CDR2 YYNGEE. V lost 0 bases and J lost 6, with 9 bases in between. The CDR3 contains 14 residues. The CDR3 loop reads CASSVAGDAGELFF. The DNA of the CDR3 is TGTGCCAGCAGCGTAGCGGGGGACGCCGGGGAGCTGTTTTTT.

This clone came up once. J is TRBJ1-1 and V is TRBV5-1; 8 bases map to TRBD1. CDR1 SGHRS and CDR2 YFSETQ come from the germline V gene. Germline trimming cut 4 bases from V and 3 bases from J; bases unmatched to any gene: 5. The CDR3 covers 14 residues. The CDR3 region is CASSPRTGYTEAFF. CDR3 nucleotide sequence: TGCGCCAGCAGCCCCCGGACAGGGTACACTGAAGCTTTCTTT. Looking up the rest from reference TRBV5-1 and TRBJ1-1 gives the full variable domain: KAGVTQTPRYLIKTRGQQVTLSCSPISGHRSVSWYQQTPGQGLQFLFEYFSETQRNKGNFPGRFSGRQFSNSRSEMNVSTLELGDSALYLCASSPRTGYTEAFFGQGTRLTVV.

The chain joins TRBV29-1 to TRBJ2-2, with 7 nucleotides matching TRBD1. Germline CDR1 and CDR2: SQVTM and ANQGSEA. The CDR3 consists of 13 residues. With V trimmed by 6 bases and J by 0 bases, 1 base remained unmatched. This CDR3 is CSVDRANTGELFF. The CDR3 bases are TGCAGCGTAGACAGGGCGAACACCGGGGAGCTGTTTTTT.

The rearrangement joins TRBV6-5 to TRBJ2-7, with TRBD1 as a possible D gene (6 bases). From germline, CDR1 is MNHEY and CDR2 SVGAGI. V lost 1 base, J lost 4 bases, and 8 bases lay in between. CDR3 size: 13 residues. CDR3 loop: CASSYYREYEQYF. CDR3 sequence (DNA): TGTGCCAGCAGTTACTACAGGGAGTACGAGCAGTACTTC.

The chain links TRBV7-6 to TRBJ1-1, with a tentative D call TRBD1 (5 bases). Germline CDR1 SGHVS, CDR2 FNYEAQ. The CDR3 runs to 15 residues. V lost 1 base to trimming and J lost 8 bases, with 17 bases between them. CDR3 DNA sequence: TGTGCCAGCAGCTTAGGCCCGGGGGGAGGGATCGAAGCTTTCTTT. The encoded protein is CASSLGPGGGIEAFF.

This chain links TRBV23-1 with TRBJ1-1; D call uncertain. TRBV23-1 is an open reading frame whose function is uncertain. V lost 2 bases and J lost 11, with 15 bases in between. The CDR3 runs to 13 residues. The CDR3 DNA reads TGCGCCAGCAGTCAACCCAAGAGGGAGTCGGCTTTCTTT. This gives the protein CASSQPKRESAFF.

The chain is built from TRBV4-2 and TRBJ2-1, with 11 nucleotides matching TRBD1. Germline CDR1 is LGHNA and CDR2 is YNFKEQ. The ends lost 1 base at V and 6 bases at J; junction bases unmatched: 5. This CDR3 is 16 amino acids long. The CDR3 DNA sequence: TGTGCCAGCAGCCAAGCCGGGACAGGGGGTATCAATGAGCAGTTCTTC. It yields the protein CASSQAGTGGINEQFF.